These T cell receptor beta chains were read from a single sample in a study of identical twins. TCRdb independently ran MiXCR on the 5' RACE reads; one entry per CDR3 protein. The table has hundreds of thousands of distinct CDR3 sequences, less than 25% seen once. The sample also formed part of further work on T cells expressing NK-cell markers.

Sample: PBMCs. The receptors come from a woman between 18 and 29 years old in good health. Both conserved end residues are part of each CDR3. A D gene is named only where the DNA matches it firmly. Size values are once, few and many counts, or a class for expanded clones, and some rows have none.

CDR3 DNA: TGTGCCAGCAGCCCTTACGGGCGTGTGGGAGGAGGTGAGCAGTTCTTC; CDR3 protein: CASSPYGRVGGGEQFF; V gene: TRBV7-2; clone size: NA; J gene: TRBJ2-1; D gene: NA
CDR3 DNA: TGTGCCAGCAGTTACTCGGTCCTGCGGACAGGGTCATACAATGAGCAGTTCTTC; CDR3 protein: CASSYSVLRTGSYNEQFF; V gene: TRBV6-5; clone size: many; J gene: TRBJ2-1; D gene: TRBD1
CDR3 DNA: TGTGCCATCACTGAGAGAGGCGGGAGCGGGAGCAACGAGCAGTACTTC; CDR3 protein: CAITERGGSGSNEQYF; V gene: TRBV10-3; clone size: few; J gene: TRBJ2-7; D gene: TRBD2
CDR3 DNA: TGTGCCAGCAGTTTCGCGGTCCTAGCGGGCGATACAGATACGCAGTATTTT; CDR3 protein: CASSFAVLAGDTDTQYF; V gene: TRBV12-3/TRBV12-4; clone size: few; J gene: TRBJ2-3; D gene: TRBD2
CDR3 DNA: TGTGCCATCTTAGCGGGAGGGCCGGGCACAGATACGCAGTATTTT; CDR3 protein: CAILAGGPGTDTQYF; V gene: TRBV10-3; clone size: few; J gene: TRBJ2-3; D gene: TRBD2
CDR3 DNA: TGCAGTGCTAGGGGAGGAGCGGGGGGACCTCAAGAGACCCAGTACTTC; CDR3 protein: CSARGGAGGPQETQYF; V gene: TRBV20-1; clone size: NA; J gene: TRBJ2-5; D gene: TRBD2
CDR3 DNA: TGCGCCAGCAGCCTCTTAGGGTCGGCTTCCTCCACAGATACGCAGTATTTT; CDR3 protein: CASSLLGSASSTDTQYF; V gene: TRBV4-1; clone size: NA; J gene: TRBJ2-3; D gene: NA
CDR3 DNA: TGTGCCAGCAGCTTCGGGCGGGGGCCCTACGAGCAGTACTTC; CDR3 protein: CASSFGRGPYEQYF; V gene: TRBV5-6; clone size: many; J gene: TRBJ2-7; D gene: NA
CDR3 DNA: TGTGCCAGCAGCTTAGGAAATAGCCGGAATGAGCAGTTCTTC; CDR3 protein: CASSLGNSRNEQFF; V gene: TRBV7-9; clone size: many; J gene: TRBJ2-1; D gene: NA
CDR3 DNA: TGTGCCAGCTCACCGCCAACAGGGTTCAATGAGCAGTTCTTC; CDR3 protein: CASSPPTGFNEQFF; V gene: TRBV18; clone size: many; J gene: TRBJ2-1; D gene: NA
CDR3 DNA: TGTGCCAGCAGTTTAGTACCCGACAGGGATGGGCAAGAGACCCAGTACTTC; CDR3 protein: CASSLVPDRDGQETQYF; V gene: TRBV12-3/TRBV12-4; clone size: many; J gene: TRBJ2-5; D gene: TRBD1
CDR3 DNA: TGTGCCAGCAGTCAGTGGGTGCCCATGGGTGACTCTGGAAACACCATATATTTT; CDR3 protein: CASSQWVPMGDSGNTIYF; V gene: TRBV6-1; clone size: few; J gene: TRBJ1-3; D gene: NA
CDR3 DNA: TGTGCCAGCACCCCCGGCCCAGGTATCCCCCAGCATTTT; CDR3 protein: CASTPGPGIPQHF; V gene: TRBV6-2/TRBV6-3; clone size: NA; J gene: TRBJ1-5; D gene: NA
CDR3 DNA: TGTGCCAGCACCGCTCATCCGGGACAGGGACTTTACTATGGCTACACCTTC; CDR3 protein: CASTAHPGQGLYYGYTF; V gene: TRBV6-2/TRBV6-3; clone size: many; J gene: TRBJ1-2; D gene: TRBD1
CDR3 DNA: TGCGCCAGCAGTGAGAACACGATGAATGAGCAGTTCTTC; CDR3 protein: CASSENTMNEQFF; V gene: TRBV10-1; clone size: many; J gene: TRBJ2-1; D gene: NA
CDR3 DNA: TGCAGTGCTACCCCCCCGACTAGCGCGAGACCCTACGAGCAGTACTTC; CDR3 protein: CSATPPTSARPYEQYF; V gene: TRBV20-1; clone size: few; J gene: TRBJ2-7; D gene: TRBD2
CDR3 DNA: TGCAGTGCTACCAGGGGGCGGGGGACTGAAGCTTTCTTT; CDR3 protein: CSATRGRGTEAFF; V gene: TRBV20-1; clone size: few; J gene: TRBJ1-1; D gene: TRBD1
CDR3 DNA: TGTGCCAGCAGCATAGGGGGACGTATAACCCCTGAAGCTTTCTTT; CDR3 protein: CASSIGGRITPEAFF; V gene: TRBV9; clone size: few; J gene: TRBJ1-1; D gene: NA
CDR3 DNA: TGTGCCACCAGCAGAGCAGCAGGGCAAGAGACCCAGTACTTC; CDR3 protein: CATSRAAGQETQYF; V gene: TRBV15; clone size: NA; J gene: TRBJ2-5; D gene: NA
CDR3 DNA: TGTGCCAGCAGCTTCTCTGGGGGCCTCCAAGAGACCCAGTACTTC; CDR3 protein: CASSFSGGLQETQYF; V gene: TRBV5-4; clone size: NA; J gene: TRBJ2-5; D gene: NA
CDR3 DNA: TGTGCCAGCAGCGTAGTCCTCGGGTCCAGGAACACCGGGGAGCTGTTTTTT; CDR3 protein: CASSVVLGSRNTGELFF; V gene: TRBV9; clone size: few; J gene: TRBJ2-2; D gene: NA
CDR3 DNA: TGCAGTGCTAGAGGGGGGGACAGGGGGACAGAGACCCAGTACTTC; CDR3 protein: CSARGGDRGTETQYF; V gene: TRBV20-1; clone size: NA; J gene: TRBJ2-5; D gene: TRBD1
CDR3 DNA: TGCAGTGCTAGAGGGAAGGGATTTGGCACAGATACGCAGTATTTT; CDR3 protein: CSARGKGFGTDTQYF; V gene: TRBV20-1; clone size: few; J gene: TRBJ2-3; D gene: NA
CDR3 DNA: TGTGCCAGCAGTGGGTCGTCGCAGGAGCAGTACTTC; CDR3 protein: CASSGSSQEQYF; V gene: TRBV6-2/TRBV6-3; clone size: NA; J gene: TRBJ2-7; D gene: NA
CDR3 DNA: TGTGCCAGCAGCTTGCTTAGCGGGAGAGACACAGATACGCAGTATTTT; CDR3 protein: CASSLLSGRDTDTQYF; V gene: TRBV7-9; clone size: NA; J gene: TRBJ2-3; D gene: TRBD2
CDR3 DNA: TGTGCCAGCAGTACTGTCCCGGGCCAAACTCTCCCGACTAACTATGGCTACACCTTC; CDR3 protein: CASSTVPGQTLPTNYGYTF; V gene: TRBV6-4; clone size: NA; J gene: TRBJ1-2; D gene: NA
CDR3 DNA: TGTGCCAGCAGTTTCGGAGCCCTTGAACCTGGCTACACCTTC; CDR3 protein: CASSFGALEPGYTF; V gene: TRBV12-3/TRBV12-4; clone size: few; J gene: TRBJ1-2; D gene: NA
CDR3 DNA: TGTGCCAGCAGCCGACTAGCGGGAGTGAACACCGGGGAGCTGTTTTTT; CDR3 protein: CASSRLAGVNTGELFF; V gene: TRBV6-1; clone size: few; J gene: TRBJ2-2; D gene: TRBD2
CDR3 DNA: TGTGCCACCAGCAGGGATCCGGGTTCGGCCTACGAGCAGTACTTC; CDR3 protein: CATSRDPGSAYEQYF; V gene: TRBV15; clone size: NA; J gene: TRBJ2-7; D gene: NA
CDR3 DNA: TGTGCCAGCAGCCCTGAGAGGAACACTGAAGCTTTCTTT; CDR3 protein: CASSPERNTEAFF; V gene: TRBV7-9; clone size: few; J gene: TRBJ1-1; D gene: NA
CDR3 DNA: TGTGCCAGCAGCTTTCGACTGGGGCGCGAGGGGGAGACCCAGTACTTC; CDR3 protein: CASSFRLGREGETQYF; V gene: TRBV7-2; clone size: few; J gene: TRBJ2-5; D gene: NA
CDR3 DNA: TGTGCCAGCAGCCTACAGGGGCCTGGGGGCGGGGAGCTGTTTTTT; CDR3 protein: CASSLQGPGGGELFF; V gene: TRBV3-1; clone size: many; J gene: TRBJ2-2; D gene: TRBD1
CDR3 DNA: TGTGCCAGCTCCCCGGGCTTCACGGGGGAGCAGTACTTC; CDR3 protein: CASSPGFTGEQYF; V gene: TRBV18; clone size: NA; J gene: TRBJ2-7; D gene: NA
CDR3 DNA: TGTGCCAGCAGCCCCGGGCGGGGGGGCCCAGATACGCAGTATTTT; CDR3 protein: CASSPGRGGPDTQYF; V gene: TRBV10-3; clone size: NA; J gene: TRBJ2-3; D gene: TRBD2
CDR3 DNA: TGCAGTGCTAGAGACCTGGCCCTGAATGACAAAAACATTCAGTACTTC; CDR3 protein: CSARDLALNDKNIQYF; V gene: TRBV20-1; clone size: few; J gene: TRBJ2-4; D gene: NA
CDR3 DNA: TGTGCCAGCAGCTCTTCCTGGGACGGAAATTCACCCCTCCACTTT; CDR3 protein: CASSSSWDGNSPLHF; V gene: TRBV7-9; clone size: few; J gene: TRBJ1-6; D gene: NA
CDR3 DNA: TGCAGCTTCACAGGGCTACACTCCTACGAGCAGTACTTC; CDR3 protein: CSFTGLHSYEQYF; V gene: TRBV29-1; clone size: few; J gene: TRBJ2-7; D gene: NA
CDR3 DNA: TGCGCCAGCAGTGTACGACAGGGGGCGGTGGCCGGGGAGCTGTTTTTT; CDR3 protein: CASSVRQGAVAGELFF; V gene: TRBV10-2; clone size: many; J gene: TRBJ2-2; D gene: TRBD1
CDR3 DNA: TGTGCCAGCGGGTCCGGGGGCTACAATGAGCAGTTCTTC; CDR3 protein: CASGSGGYNEQFF; V gene: TRBV6-6; clone size: many; J gene: TRBJ2-1; D gene: NA
CDR3 DNA: TGCGCCAGCAGCCGGACCCATCGCGGGGCCAGTCACTACGAGCAGTACTTC; CDR3 protein: CASSRTHRGASHYEQYF; V gene: TRBV5-1; clone size: few; J gene: TRBJ2-7; D gene: NA
CDR3 DNA: TGCAGCGTTGCTTGGACAGCAAAAGACACTGAAGCTTTCTTT; CDR3 protein: CSVAWTAKDTEAFF; V gene: TRBV29-1; clone size: NA; J gene: TRBJ1-1; D gene: NA
CDR3 DNA: TGCGCCAGCAGCTTGGGGCAGGCCGGCGAACCCCAGCATTTT; CDR3 protein: CASSLGQAGEPQHF; V gene: TRBV5-1; clone size: few; J gene: TRBJ1-5; D gene: NA
CDR3 DNA: TGCAGCGCCGGTGGTTCCGGGACGAGGATTAACAATGAGCAGTTCTTC; CDR3 protein: CSAGGSGTRINNEQFF; V gene: TRBV29-1; clone size: NA; J gene: TRBJ2-1; D gene: NA
CDR3 DNA: TGTGCCAGCAGCGCCACGGGACGTATCTTTTACGAGCAGTACTTC; CDR3 protein: CASSATGRIFYEQYF; V gene: TRBV7-9; clone size: few; J gene: TRBJ2-7; D gene: NA
CDR3 DNA: TGTGCCAGCAGCAGACTCCACGGGGGCCGGGTAGAGACCCAGTACTTC; CDR3 protein: CASSRLHGGRVETQYF; V gene: TRBV9; clone size: NA; J gene: TRBJ2-5; D gene: NA
CDR3 DNA: TGTGCCAGCCAGGGGGGGGTGACCCAGTACTTC; CDR3 protein: CASQGGVTQYF; V gene: TRBV25-1; clone size: NA; J gene: TRBJ2-5; D gene: NA
CDR3 DNA: TGTGCCAGCAGCTTGCGTGGGAGCAACTACGAGCAGTACTTC; CDR3 protein: CASSLRGSNYEQYF; V gene: TRBV7-9; clone size: NA; J gene: TRBJ2-7; D gene: NA
CDR3 DNA: TGTGCCAGCAGTCCCCGGGCCACTTCCCTTGGACGGTATTTT; CDR3 protein: CASSPRATSLGRYF; V gene: TRBV12-3/TRBV12-4; clone size: many; J gene: TRBJ2-3; D gene: NA
CDR3 DNA: TGTGCCAGCAGTCACGGGTATCCAGAGACCCAGTACTTC; CDR3 protein: CASSHGYPETQYF; V gene: TRBV12-3/TRBV12-4; clone size: many; J gene: TRBJ2-5; D gene: NA
CDR3 DNA: TGTGCCAGCAGTCAAAATGGAAGGGGCACTGAAGCTTTCTTT; CDR3 protein: CASSQNGRGTEAFF; V gene: TRBV12-3/TRBV12-4; clone size: NA; J gene: TRBJ1-1; D gene: NA
CDR3 DNA: TGCAGTGCTAGAGAGGTTAGCGGGGGTTCGGAGCAGTACTTC; CDR3 protein: CSAREVSGGSEQYF; V gene: TRBV20-1; clone size: NA; J gene: TRBJ2-7; D gene: TRBD2
CDR3 DNA: TGTGCCAGCAGCGTCTCCCAGGATCAGACAAGGGAGACCCAGTACTTC; CDR3 protein: CASSVSQDQTRETQYF; V gene: TRBV9; clone size: NA; J gene: TRBJ2-5; D gene: NA
CDR3 DNA: TGTGCCAGCAGCCGTGGACCTGCCCCTATCTACGAGCAGTACTTC; CDR3 protein: CASSRGPAPIYEQYF; V gene: TRBV7-2; clone size: NA; J gene: TRBJ2-7; D gene: NA
CDR3 DNA: TGCGCCAGTAACAGGGGCGACGAGCAGTACTTC; CDR3 protein: CASNRGDEQYF; V gene: TRBV5-1; clone size: NA; J gene: TRBJ2-7; D gene: TRBD1
CDR3 DNA: TGCGCCAGCAGCTTTTTGCCGGCAGGACCCTACGAGCAGTACTTC; CDR3 protein: CASSFLPAGPYEQYF; V gene: TRBV5-1; clone size: NA; J gene: TRBJ2-7; D gene: NA
CDR3 DNA: TGCAGCGTTATCCCTAGCGGGAGGGCAAACCCCGGGGAGCTGTTTTTT; CDR3 protein: CSVIPSGRANPGELFF; V gene: TRBV29-1; clone size: once; J gene: TRBJ2-2; D gene: TRBD2
CDR3 DNA: TGCGCCAGCAGCTTGGCCGTAGCGGGGGACCTCACCGGGGAGCTGTTTTTT; CDR3 protein: CASSLAVAGDLTGELFF; V gene: TRBV5-1; clone size: NA; J gene: TRBJ2-2; D gene: TRBD2